The 16 T cell receptor beta chains in this list originate from one sample, sequenced in a study of blood T cell repertoires in COVID-19. This table comes from immunoSEQ multiplex PCR, and its TCRdb copy is limited to in-frame clones, with some not included. This sample has some 340,000 clones; around four fifths occur once, and the top ten carry around 3%. The sequencing sample was made of peripheral blood. These receptors came from a young man with active or convalescent COVID-19.

As concerns this clone: Other nucleotide sequences in the sample specify the same CDR3. The chain recombines TRBV5-4 with TRBJ1-2; weak D call: TRBD1 (5 bases). Germline values: CDR1 SGHNT, CDR2 YYREEE (reference sequence). V lost 5 bases and J 6 bases, leaving 14 bases between the germline ends. The CDR3 consists of 13 residues. This chain's CDR3 is CASSFEGVNGYTF. Here the CDR3 DNA reads TGTGCCAGCAGTTTTGAAGGGGTCAATGGCTACACCTTC.

The rearrangement uses TRBV19 and TRBJ2-5, with 7 bases fitting TRBD1. The V gene end was trimmed by 4 bases and the J gene end by 2 bases; junction bases not matched to a gene: 4. Germline lookup yields CDR1 LNHDA and CDR2 SQIVND (reference sequence). CDR3 length: 14 residues. The CDR3 coding sequence is TGTGCCAGTAGTACCCTGGACAGGCAAGAGACCCAGTACTTC. Protein: CASSTLDRQETQYF.

The V and J genes are TRBV5-1 and TRBJ1-6; D unclear. Germline CDR1 reads SGHRS; CDR2 reads YFSETQ. There are 16 residues in the CDR3. Trimming took off 1 base at V and 7 bases at J, with 15 bases between the two ends. CDR3 protein: CASSLTDGGANSPLHF. The CDR3, as DNA: TGCGCCAGCAGCTTGACAGATGGAGGCGCCAATTCACCCCTCCACTTT.

The V gene is TRBV15, the J gene TRBJ2-2, with 7 bases fitting TRBD2. J was trimmed by 2 bases and V by 9 bases; bases with no gene match: 9. The length of the CDR3 is 15 residues. Germline assignment: CDR1 LNHNV and CDR2 YYDKDF (reference sequence). The DNA for the CDR3 is TGTGCCACGGGGACTACTAGGATCAACACCGGGGAGCTGTTTTTT. This codes for CATGTTRINTGELFF.

The V gene is TRBV9, the J gene TRBJ1-2; D is possibly TRBD1 (5 bases). Germline loops: CDR1 SGDLS, CDR2 YYNGEE. V shed 0 bases and J shed 7 bases, with 10 bases lying between them. This CDR3 contains 13 residues. CDR3 nucleotide sequence: TGTGCCAGCAGCGTAGGAGAAGGGGTTGGCTACACCTTC. It specifies CASSVGEGVGYTF.

This clone was detected only once. V usage is TRBV7-2 and J usage is TRBJ2-3; TRBD2 agrees at 8 bases. The CDR3 is 17 residues long. CDR1 and CDR2 from the germline V gene are SGHTA and FQGNSA. Trimming cost V 1 base and J 2 bases; bases outside gene matches: 8. The CDR3 here is CASSLDAAGAITDTQYF. CDR3 nucleotides: TGTGCCAGCAGCTTAGACGCAGCGGGAGCCATCACAGATACGCAGTATTTT.

The chain links TRBV24-1 to TRBJ2-3; a weak D match, TRBD1 (6 bases). This CDR3 is built from 16 residues. Germline V gene data show CDR1 as KGHDR and CDR2 as SFDVKD. The germline V and J ends were trimmed by 4 bases and 1 base, with 14 bases remaining between them. The chain's CDR3 is CATSDPGQRGTDTQYF. The CDR3 DNA is TGTGCCACCAGTGACCCAGGACAGAGGGGCACAGATACGCAGTATTTT.

J is TRBJ1-2 and V is TRBV5-1, with D perhaps TRBD1 (6 bases). The CDR3 spans 17 residues. The germline gives CDR1 SGHRS, CDR2 YFSETQ. V lost 0 bases and J lost 0, with 15 bases in between. CDR3 in amino acids: CASSLVSAGDTNYGYTF. CDR3 bases: TGCGCCAGCAGCTTGGTCTCGGCAGGGGACACTAACTATGGCTACACCTTC.

The V and J genes are TRBV21-1 and TRBJ1-1; no check of the table's D call, TRBD1, against the DNA was made. TRBV21-1 is annotated as a pseudogene. The CDR3 covers 18 residues. CDR3 protein: CASSKALGQGPPNTEAFF. The CDR3, as DNA: TGTGCCAGCAGCAAAGCGCTAGGACAGGGTCCCCCGAACACTGAAGCTTTCTTT.

The chain has TRBV4-3 and TRBJ2-7; 7 bases are a match to TRBD1. The CDR3 extends over 15 amino acids. The germline V gene encodes CDR1 LGHNA and CDR2 YSLEER. V was clipped by 4 bases and J by 2 bases; unmatched bases: 8. CDR3 nucleotides: TGCGCCAGCAGCCGGAGGACAGGCAATGCCTACGAGCAGTACTTC. It codes for CASSRRTGNAYEQYF.

The chain joins TRBV29-1 to TRBJ2-7; a weak D match, TRBD1 (6 bases). Germline assignment: CDR1 SQVTM and CDR2 ANQGSEA. Trimming left V 1 base short and J 6 bases short, with 10 bases between. The CDR3 is made up of 12 amino acids. CDR3 sequence reads: CSVEGTAGEQYF. In nucleotides, the CDR3 is TGCAGCGTTGAAGGGACAGCTGGCGAGCAGTACTTC.

The rearrangement uses TRBV9 and TRBJ2-1, with 12 bases identical to TRBD2. After removal of 2 bases from V and 12 bases from J, the junction contained 9 bases not matched to a gene. CDR1 and CDR2 (germline): SGDLS, YYNGEE. The CDR3 runs 15 residues. This CDR3 reads CASSVTKLAGGGQFF. For the CDR3, the DNA is TGTGCCAGCAGCGTCACGAAACTAGCGGGGGGCGGGCAGTTCTTC.

The V gene is TRBV19, the J gene TRBJ2-4; 9 bases match TRBD2. The CDR3 contains 15 residues. The V and J ends lost 9 bases and 8 bases, in that order; junction bases with no gene match: 14. Per the germline V gene, CDR1 is LNHDA and CDR2 is SQIVND (reference sequence). In DNA form, the CDR3 reads TGTGCCAGCCAAGGCGAGGGTAGCGGGGGCTACATTCAGTACTTC. Its protein is CASQGEGSGGYIQYF.

This rearrangement joins TRBV4-2 to TRBJ1-2, with D perhaps TRBD1 (5 bases). Trimming pared 3 bases from V and 4 bases from J, leaving 15 bases between. CDR3 size: 15 residues. Germline V gene sequence: CDR1 LGHNA, CDR2 YNFKEQ. Here the CDR3 DNA reads TGTGCCAGCAGCCAGACGGGGGGATCGGGCTATGGCTACACCTTC. This gives the protein CASSQTGGSGYGYTF.

This CDR3 reads CASSLAARMDNEQFF. The DNA of the CDR3 is TGTGCCAGCAGCCTCGCGGCGCGAATGGACAATGAGCAGTTCTTC. The gene calls are TRBV6-2 or TRBV6-3 and TRBJ2-1; the D is unclear. CDR3 length: 15 residues. Germline CDR1 MNHEY, CDR2 SVGEGT. Trimming removed 6 bases from V and 5 bases from J, with 17 bases in between.

The chain has TRBV6-5 and TRBJ2-2; possibly TRBD1 for D (6 bases). CDR1 and CDR2 from the germline V gene are MNHEY and SVGAGI. CDR3 length equals 13 residues. V lost 4 bases to trimming and J lost 6 bases, with 9 bases between them. This CDR3 reads CASSFQGSGELFF. For the CDR3, the DNA is TGTGCCAGCAGTTTCCAGGGGTCCGGGGAGCTGTTTTTT.